This TCR beta chain was found in a study of human T cells and chemical hapten exposure. CDR1 and CDR2 (germline): LGHDT, YNNKEL (reference sequence). The CDR3 runs 14 residues. The V end lost 1 base, the J end lost 0 bases, and 6 bases lay between the germline ends. TCRdb reprocessed the RACE reads with MiXCR, giving one entry per CDR3 protein. The sample yields about 89,000 distinct CDR3 sequences, 13% seen once. The sample holds many counts of this clonotype. Time point: patch test 3, about 24 weeks after DPC sensitization. Treatment described: therapeutic diphenylcyclopropenone sensitization with weekly scalp DPC.

This chain uses TRBV3-1 with TRBJ1-2; D not resolved. The TCR was taken from a woman between 50 and 59 years old with alopecia areata. Some clones in this sample may be carry-over from other donors' samples. Sample: whole blood, taken in connection with sensitization to the hapten diphenylcyclopropenone (DPC). The CDR3: CASSQASSNYGYTF. In nucleotides, the CDR3 is TGTGCCAGCAGCCAAGCTAGCTCTAACTATGGCTACACCTTC. Drawing the rest from reference TRBV3-1 and TRBJ1-2, the complete variable domain is DTAVSQTPKYLVTQMGNDKSIKCEQNLGHDTMYWYKQDSKKFLKIMFSYNNKELIINETVPNRFSPKSPDKAHLNLHINSLELGDSAVYFCASSQASSNYGYTFGSGTRLTVV.